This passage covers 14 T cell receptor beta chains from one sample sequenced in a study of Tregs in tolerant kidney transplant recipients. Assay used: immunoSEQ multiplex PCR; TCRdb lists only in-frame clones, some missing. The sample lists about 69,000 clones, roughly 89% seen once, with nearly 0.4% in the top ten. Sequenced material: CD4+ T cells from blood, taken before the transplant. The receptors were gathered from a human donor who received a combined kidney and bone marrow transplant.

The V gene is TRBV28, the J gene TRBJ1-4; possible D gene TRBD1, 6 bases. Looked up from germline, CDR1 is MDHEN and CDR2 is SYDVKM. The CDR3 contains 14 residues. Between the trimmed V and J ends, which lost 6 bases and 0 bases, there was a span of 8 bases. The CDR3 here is CASSRQATNEKLFF. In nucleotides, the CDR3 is TGTGCCAGCAGCCGACAGGCAACTAATGAAAAACTGTTTTTT.

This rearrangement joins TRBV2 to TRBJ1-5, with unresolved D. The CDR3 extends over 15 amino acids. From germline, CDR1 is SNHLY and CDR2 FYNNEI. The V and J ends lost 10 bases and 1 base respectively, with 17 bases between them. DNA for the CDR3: TGTGCCACTCAGCGGGGTTTAGAGAGCAATCAGCCCCAGCATTTT. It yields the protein CATQRGLESNQPQHF.

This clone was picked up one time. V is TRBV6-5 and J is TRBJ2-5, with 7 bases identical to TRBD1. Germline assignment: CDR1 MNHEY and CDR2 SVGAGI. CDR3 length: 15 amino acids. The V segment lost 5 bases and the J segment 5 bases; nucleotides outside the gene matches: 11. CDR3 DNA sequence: TGTGCCAGCAGTCCAACAGGGGCGGCCGGGGAGACCCAGTACTTC. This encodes CASSPTGAAGETQYF.

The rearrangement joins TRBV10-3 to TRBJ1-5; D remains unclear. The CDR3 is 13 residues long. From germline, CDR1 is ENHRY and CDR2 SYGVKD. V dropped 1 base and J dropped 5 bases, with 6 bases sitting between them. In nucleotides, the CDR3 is TGTGCCATCAGTGAGTTAGAAGATCAGCCCCAGCATTTT. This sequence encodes CAISELEDQPQHF.

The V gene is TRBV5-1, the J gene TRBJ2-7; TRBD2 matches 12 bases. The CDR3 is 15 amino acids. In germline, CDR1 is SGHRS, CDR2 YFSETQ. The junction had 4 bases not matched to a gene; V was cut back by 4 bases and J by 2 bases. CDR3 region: CASSRTSGIPYEQYF. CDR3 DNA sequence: TGCGCCAGCAGCCGGACTAGCGGGATCCCCTACGAGCAGTACTTC.

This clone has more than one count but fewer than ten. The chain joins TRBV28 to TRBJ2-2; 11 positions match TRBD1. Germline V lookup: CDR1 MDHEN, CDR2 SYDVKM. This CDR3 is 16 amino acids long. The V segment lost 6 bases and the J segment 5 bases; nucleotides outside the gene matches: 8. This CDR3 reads CASSPGQGAGTGELFF. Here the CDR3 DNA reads TGTGCCAGCAGCCCCGGACAGGGGGCCGGAACCGGGGAGCTGTTTTTT.

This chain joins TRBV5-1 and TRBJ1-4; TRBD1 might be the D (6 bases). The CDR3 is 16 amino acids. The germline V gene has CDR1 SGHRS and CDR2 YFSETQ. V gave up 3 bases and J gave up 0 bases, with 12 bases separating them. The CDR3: CASSSGQSPTNEKLFF. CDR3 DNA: TGCGCCAGCAGCTCAGGACAGAGCCCAACTAATGAAAAACTGTTTTTT.

The CDR3 sequence: CASIKPGLEGNEQFF. In DNA form, the CDR3 reads TGTGCCAGCATCAAGCCGGGACTAGAGGGCAATGAGCAGTTCTTC. The chain recombines TRBV7-9 with TRBJ2-1; 8 bases map to TRBD2. V shed 7 bases, J shed 6 bases, and the junction held 11 bases outside the gene matches. This CDR3 comprises 15 residues. CDR1 and CDR2 from the germline V gene are SEHNR and FQNEAQ (reference sequence).

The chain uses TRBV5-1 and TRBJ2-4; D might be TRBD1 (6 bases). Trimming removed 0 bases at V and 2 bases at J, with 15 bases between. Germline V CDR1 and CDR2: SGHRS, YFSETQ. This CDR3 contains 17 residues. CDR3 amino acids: CASSLASGDGTKNIQYF. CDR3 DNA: TGCGCCAGCAGCTTGGCTTCAGGGGACGGGACCAAAAACATTCAGTACTTC.

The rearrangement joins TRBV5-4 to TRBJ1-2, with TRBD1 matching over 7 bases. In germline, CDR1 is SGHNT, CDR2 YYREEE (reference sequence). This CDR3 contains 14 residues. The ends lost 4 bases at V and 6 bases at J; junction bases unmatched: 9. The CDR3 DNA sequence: TGTGCCAGCAGCCAAGGGACAGAACGCAATGGCTACACCTTC. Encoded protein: CASSQGTERNGYTF.

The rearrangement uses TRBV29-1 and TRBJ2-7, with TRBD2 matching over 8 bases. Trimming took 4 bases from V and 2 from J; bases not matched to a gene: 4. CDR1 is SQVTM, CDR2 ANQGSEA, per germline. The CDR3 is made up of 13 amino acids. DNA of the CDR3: TGCAGCGTTGTTATAGCGGGAACCTACGAGCAGTACTTC. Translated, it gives CSVVIAGTYEQYF.

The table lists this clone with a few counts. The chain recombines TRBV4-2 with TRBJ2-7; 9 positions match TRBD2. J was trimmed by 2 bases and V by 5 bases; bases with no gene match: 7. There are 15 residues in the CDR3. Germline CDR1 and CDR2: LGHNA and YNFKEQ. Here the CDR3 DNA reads TGTGCCAGCAGCTCTGGGGCTAGCGGGACCTACGAGCAGTACTTC. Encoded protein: CASSSGASGTYEQYF.

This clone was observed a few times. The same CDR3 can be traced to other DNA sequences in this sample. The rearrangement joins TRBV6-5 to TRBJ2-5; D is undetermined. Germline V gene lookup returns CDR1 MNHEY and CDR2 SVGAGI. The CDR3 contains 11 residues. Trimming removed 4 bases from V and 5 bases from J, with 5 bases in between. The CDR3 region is CASSSRETQYF. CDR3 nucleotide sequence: TGTGCCAGCAGTTCCAGGGAGACCCAGTACTTC.

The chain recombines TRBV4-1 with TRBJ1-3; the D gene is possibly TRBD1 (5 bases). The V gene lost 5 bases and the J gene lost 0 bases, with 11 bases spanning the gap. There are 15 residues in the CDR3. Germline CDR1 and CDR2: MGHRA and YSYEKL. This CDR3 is CASSGTGDSGNTIYF. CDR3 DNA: TGCGCCAGCAGCGGGACTGGGGACTCTGGAAACACCATATATTTT.